The T cell receptor (beta chain) under discussion was sequenced for a study of shared clonotypes between healthy human individuals. This clone occurred many times. CDR1 and CDR2 (germline): MNHNS, SASEGT. V lost 3 bases to trimming and J lost 5 bases; unmatched junction nucleotides: 6. The CDR3 is 15 residues long. Measured with immunoSEQ multiplex PCR; TCRdb has only the in-frame clones, and not every one. This table holds 90,000 to 150,000 clones, over 65% found once. The V gene is TRBV6-1, the J gene TRBJ1-4, with TRBD1 matching 7 bases. Input material: memory CD8+ T cells sorted from blood. Specified subset: CD45RO+ cells pooled with CCR7-negative TemRA cells. This receptor was identified in a woman in her 30s in good health. DNA for the CDR3: TGTGCCAGCAGTGAGGAGACAGGGCGGAATGAAAAACTGTTTTTT. This gives the protein CASSEETGRNEKLFF.